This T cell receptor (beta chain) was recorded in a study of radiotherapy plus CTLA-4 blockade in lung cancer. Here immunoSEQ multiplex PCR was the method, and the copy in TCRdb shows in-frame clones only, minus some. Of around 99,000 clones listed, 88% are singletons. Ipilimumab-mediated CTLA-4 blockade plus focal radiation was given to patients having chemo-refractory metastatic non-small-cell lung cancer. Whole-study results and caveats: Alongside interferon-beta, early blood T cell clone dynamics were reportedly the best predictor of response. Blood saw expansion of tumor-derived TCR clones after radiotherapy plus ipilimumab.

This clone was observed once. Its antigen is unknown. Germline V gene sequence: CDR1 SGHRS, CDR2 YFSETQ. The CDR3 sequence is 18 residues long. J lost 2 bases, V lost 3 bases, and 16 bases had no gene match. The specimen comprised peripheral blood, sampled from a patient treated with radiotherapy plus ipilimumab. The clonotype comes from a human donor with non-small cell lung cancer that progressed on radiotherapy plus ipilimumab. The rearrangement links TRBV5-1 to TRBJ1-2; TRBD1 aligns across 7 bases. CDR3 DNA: TGCGCCAGCAGCTCGACACCCCGGGACAGTAGGGAGAACTATGGCTACACCTTC. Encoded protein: CASSSTPRDSRENYGYTF.